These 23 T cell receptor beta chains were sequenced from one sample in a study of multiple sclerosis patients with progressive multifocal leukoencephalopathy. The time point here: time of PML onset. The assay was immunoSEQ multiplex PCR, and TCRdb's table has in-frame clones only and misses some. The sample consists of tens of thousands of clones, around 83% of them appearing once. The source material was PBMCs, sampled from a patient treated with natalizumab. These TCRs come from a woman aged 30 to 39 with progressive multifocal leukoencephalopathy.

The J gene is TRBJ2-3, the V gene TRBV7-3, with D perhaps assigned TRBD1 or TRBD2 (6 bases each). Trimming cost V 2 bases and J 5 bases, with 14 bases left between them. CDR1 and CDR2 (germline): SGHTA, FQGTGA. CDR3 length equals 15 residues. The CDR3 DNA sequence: TGTGCCAGCAGCTTACTATTGGGGGGCCTAGATACGCAGTATTTT. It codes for CASSLLLGGLDTQYF.

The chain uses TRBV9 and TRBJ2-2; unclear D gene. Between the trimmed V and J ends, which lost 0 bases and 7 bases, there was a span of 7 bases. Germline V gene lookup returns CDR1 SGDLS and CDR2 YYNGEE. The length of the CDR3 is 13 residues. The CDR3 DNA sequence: TGTGCCAGCAGCGTAGAGGTAGGCGGGGAGCTGTTTTTT. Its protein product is CASSVEVGGELFF.

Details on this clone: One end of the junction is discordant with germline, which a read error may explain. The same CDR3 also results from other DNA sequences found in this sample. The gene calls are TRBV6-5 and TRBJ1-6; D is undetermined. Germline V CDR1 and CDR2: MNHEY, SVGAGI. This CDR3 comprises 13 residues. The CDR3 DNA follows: TGTGCTAGCAGTTCACCCGGGAATTCACCCCTCCACTTT. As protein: CASSSPGNSPLHF.

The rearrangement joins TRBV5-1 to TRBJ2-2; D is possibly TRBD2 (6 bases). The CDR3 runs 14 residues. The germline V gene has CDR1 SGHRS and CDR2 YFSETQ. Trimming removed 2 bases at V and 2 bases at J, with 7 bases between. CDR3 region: CASSLLANTGELFF. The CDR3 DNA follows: TGCGCCAGCAGCTTACTAGCAAACACCGGGGAGCTGTTTTTT.

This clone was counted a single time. The DNA of the CDR3 is TGTGCCAGCAGCCTACAGAATGGCTACACCTTC. This encodes CASSLQNGYTF. The chain has TRBV5-4 and TRBJ1-2; no clear D gene. Germline CDR1 SGHNT, CDR2 YYREEE (reference sequence). The CDR3 consists of 11 residues. Trimming removed 4 bases from V and 6 bases from J, with 7 bases in between.

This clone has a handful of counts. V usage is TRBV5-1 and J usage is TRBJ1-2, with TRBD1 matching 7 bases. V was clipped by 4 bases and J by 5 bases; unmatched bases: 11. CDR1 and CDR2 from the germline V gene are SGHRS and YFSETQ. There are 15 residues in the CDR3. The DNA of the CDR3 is TGCGCCAGCAGCCCATCCACTACAGGGGTTTATGGCTACACCTTC. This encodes CASSPSTTGVYGYTF.

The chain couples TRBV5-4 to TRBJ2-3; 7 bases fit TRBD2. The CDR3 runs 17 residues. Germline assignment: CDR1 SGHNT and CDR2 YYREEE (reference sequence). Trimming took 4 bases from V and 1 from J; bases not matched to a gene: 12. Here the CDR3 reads CASSPRGEVPGTDTQYF. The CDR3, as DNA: TGTGCCAGCAGCCCTCGGGGGGAAGTGCCTGGCACAGATACGCAGTATTTT.

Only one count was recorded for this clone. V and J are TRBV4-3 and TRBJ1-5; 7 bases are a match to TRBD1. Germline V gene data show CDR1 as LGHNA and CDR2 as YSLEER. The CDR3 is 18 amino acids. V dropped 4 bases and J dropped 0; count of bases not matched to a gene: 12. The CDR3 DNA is TGCGCCAGCAGCCGGATTTGGGACAGCCATTATAGCAATCAGCCCCAGCATTTT. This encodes CASSRIWDSHYSNQPQHF.

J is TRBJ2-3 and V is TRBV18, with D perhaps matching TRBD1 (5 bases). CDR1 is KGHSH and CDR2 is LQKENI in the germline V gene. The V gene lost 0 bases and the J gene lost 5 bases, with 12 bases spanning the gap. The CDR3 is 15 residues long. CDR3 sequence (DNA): TGTGCCAGCTCACCACCGCAGGGAAAAAGAGATACGCAGTATTTT. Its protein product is CASSPPQGKRDTQYF.

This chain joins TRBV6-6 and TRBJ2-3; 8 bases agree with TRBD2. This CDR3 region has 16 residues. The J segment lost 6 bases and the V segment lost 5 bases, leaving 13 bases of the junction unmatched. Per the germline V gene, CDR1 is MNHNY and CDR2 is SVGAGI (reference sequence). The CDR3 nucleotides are TGTGCCAGCAGTCTTTACTCCCCGGGAGGGCCTGATACGCAGTATTTT. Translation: CASSLYSPGGPDTQYF.

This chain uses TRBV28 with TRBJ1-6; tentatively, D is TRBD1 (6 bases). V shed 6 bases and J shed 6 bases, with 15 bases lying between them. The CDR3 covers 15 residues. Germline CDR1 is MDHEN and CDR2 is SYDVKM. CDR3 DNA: TGTGCCAGCAGCACTATAGGGGGATTTAATTCACCCCTCCACTTT. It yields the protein CASSTIGGFNSPLHF.

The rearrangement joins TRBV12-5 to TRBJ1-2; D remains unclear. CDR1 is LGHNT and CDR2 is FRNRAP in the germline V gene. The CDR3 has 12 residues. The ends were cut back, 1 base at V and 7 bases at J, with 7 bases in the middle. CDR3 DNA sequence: TGTGCTAGTGGTTTGGGGAAGGGTGGCTACACCTTC. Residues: CASGLGKGGYTF.

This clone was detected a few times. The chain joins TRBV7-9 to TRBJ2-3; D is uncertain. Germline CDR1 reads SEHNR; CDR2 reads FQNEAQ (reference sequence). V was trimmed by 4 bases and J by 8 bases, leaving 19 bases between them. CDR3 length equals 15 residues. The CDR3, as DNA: TGTGCCAGCAGCTCCCCAAGAGCCCAGTCGGCTACGCAGTATTTT. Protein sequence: CASSSPRAQSATQYF.

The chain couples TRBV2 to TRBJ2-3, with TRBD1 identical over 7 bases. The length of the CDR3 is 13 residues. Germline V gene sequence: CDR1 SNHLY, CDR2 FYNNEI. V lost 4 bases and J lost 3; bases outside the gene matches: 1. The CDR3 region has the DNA TGTGCCAGCAGTGTGACAGGGACAGATACGCAGTATTTT. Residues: CASSVTGTDTQYF.

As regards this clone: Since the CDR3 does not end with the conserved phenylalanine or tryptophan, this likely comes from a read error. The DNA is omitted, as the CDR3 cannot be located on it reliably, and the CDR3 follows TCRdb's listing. CDR3 amino acids: CASSMGSRY. This chain links TRBV19 with TRBJ1-1. The CDR3 is 9 amino acids long, termini counted. Germline-derived CDR1 and CDR2 are LNHDA and SQIVND (reference sequence).

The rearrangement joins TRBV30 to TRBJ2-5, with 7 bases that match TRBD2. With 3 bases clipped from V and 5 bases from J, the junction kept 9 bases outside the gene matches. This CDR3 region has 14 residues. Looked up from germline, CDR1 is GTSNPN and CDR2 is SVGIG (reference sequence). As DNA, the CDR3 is TGTGCCTGGAGCCGGCGGTCCGGGGGGGAGACCCAGTACTTC. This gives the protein CAWSRRSGGETQYF.

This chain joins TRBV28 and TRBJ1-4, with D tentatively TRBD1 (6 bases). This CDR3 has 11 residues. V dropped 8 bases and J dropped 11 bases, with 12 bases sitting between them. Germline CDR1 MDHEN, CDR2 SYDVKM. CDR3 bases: TGTGCCAGCGCCGGAGGGGGGAAACTGTTTTTT. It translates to CASAGGGKLFF. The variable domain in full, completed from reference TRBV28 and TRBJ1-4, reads DVKVTQSSRYLVKRTGEKVFLECVQDMDHENMFWYRQDPGLGLRLIYFSYDVKMKEKGDIPEGYSVSREKKERFSLILESASTNQTSMYLCASAGGGKLFFGSGTQLSVL.

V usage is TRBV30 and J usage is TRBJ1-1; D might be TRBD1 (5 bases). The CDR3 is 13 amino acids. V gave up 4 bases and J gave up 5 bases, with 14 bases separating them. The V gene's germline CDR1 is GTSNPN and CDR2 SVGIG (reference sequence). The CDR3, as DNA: TGTGCCTGGACGCCGGGGCTTGGGACTGAAGCTTTCTTT. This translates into CAWTPGLGTEAFF.

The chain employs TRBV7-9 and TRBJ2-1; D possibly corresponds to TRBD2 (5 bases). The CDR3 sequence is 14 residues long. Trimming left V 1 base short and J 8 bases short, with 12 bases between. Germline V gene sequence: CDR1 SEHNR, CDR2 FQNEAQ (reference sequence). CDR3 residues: CASSLVSGTDEQFF. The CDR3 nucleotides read TGTGCCAGCAGCTTAGTTTCGGGAACAGATGAGCAGTTCTTC.

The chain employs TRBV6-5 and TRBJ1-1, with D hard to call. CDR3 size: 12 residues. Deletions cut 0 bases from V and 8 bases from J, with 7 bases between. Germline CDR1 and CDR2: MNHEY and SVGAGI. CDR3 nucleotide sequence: TGTGCCAGCAGTTACTCGACGGGCGAAGCTTTCTTT. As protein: CASSYSTGEAFF.

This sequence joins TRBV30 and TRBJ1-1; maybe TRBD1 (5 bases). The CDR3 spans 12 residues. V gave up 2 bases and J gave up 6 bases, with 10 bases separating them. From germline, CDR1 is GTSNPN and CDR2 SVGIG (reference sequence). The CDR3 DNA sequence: TGTGCCTGGAGTTCGGGACTCTCTGAAGCTTTCTTT. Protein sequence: CAWSSGLSEAFF.

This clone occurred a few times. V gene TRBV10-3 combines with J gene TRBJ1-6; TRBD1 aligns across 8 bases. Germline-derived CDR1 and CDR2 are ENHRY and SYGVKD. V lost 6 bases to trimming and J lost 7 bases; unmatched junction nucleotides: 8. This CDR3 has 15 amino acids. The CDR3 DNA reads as TGTGCCATCAGACCCGACAGGGGACTCAATTCACCCCTCCACTTT. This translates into CAIRPDRGLNSPLHF.

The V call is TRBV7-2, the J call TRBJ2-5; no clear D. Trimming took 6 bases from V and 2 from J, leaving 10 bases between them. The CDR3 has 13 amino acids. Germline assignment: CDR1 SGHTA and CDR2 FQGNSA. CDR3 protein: CASRLGVQETQYF. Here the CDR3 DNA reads TGTGCCAGCAGATTGGGTGTTCAAGAGACCCAGTACTTC.